This entry lists 10 T cell receptor beta chains sequenced from one sample in a study of blood T cell repertoires in COVID-19. Profiled with immunoSEQ multiplex PCR; TCRdb holds only in-frame clones, not every one. Altogether under 150,000 clones are present, approximately 88% being singletons, with the ten largest covering about 8.5%. The sample consisted of peripheral blood. The receptors were sampled from a woman between 40 and 55 years old with acute or convalescent COVID-19.

This chain links TRBV10-3 with TRBJ1-4; D might be TRBD1 (6 bases). CDR1 is ENHRY, CDR2 SYGVKD, per germline. Trimming pared 10 bases from V and 3 bases from J, leaving 12 bases between. This CDR3 has 13 residues. Here the CDR3 reads CATVRGANEKLFF. The CDR3 nucleotides are TGTGCCACGGTCAGGGGAGCTAATGAAAAACTGTTTTTT.

The V and J genes are TRBV5-1 and TRBJ2-7, with TRBD2 identical over 11 bases. CDR1 is SGHRS, CDR2 YFSETQ, per germline. The V segment lost 1 base and the J segment 2 bases; nucleotides outside the gene matches: 5. This CDR3 spans 16 amino acids. CDR3 residues: CASSLYGTSGAYEQYF. Written as DNA, the CDR3 is TGCGCCAGCAGCTTGTACGGGACTAGCGGTGCCTACGAGCAGTACTTC. The entire variable domain, with the rest obtained from reference TRBV5-1 and TRBJ2-7, is as follows: KAGVTQTPRYLIKTRGQQVTLSCSPISGHRSVSWYQQTPGQGLQFLFEYFSETQRNKGNFPGRFSGRQFSNSRSEMNVSTLELGDSALYLCASSLYGTSGAYEQYFGPGTRLTVT.

The table lists this clone with many counts. CDR3 sequence (DNA): TGTGCCAGCAGCCAGGGGGTCGGGAATTCACCCCTCCACTTT. Its protein is CASSQGVGNSPLHF. The chain has TRBV6-4 and TRBJ1-6; 7 bases are a match to TRBD1. Germline CDR1 is MRHNA and CDR2 is SNTAGT. CDR3 length: 14 amino acids. V trimming: 6 bases; J trimming: 7 bases; junction bases outside the gene matches: 6.

The chain employs TRBV3-1 (or the pseudogene TRBV3-2) and TRBJ2-3, with D uncertain. Germline loops: CDR1 LGHDT, CDR2 YNNKEL (reference sequence). The CDR3 extends over 12 amino acids. V shed 5 bases and J shed 6 bases, with 9 bases lying between them. CDR3 in amino acids: CASSASGDTQYF. In DNA, the CDR3 is TGTGCCAGCAGCGCGTCAGGCGATACGCAGTATTTT.

The V call is TRBV11-2, the J call TRBJ2-1; the D is unclear. Trimming pared 5 bases from V and 0 bases from J, leaving 14 bases between. Germline V gene data show CDR1 as SGHAT and CDR2 as FQNNGV. CDR3 size: 16 residues. CDR3 nucleotides: TGTGCCAGCAGCCCCCCCGTACTCCTCTCCTACAATGAGCAGTTCTTC. Protein: CASSPPVLLSYNEQFF.

The genes are TRBV6-5 and TRBJ1-4, with 11 bases fitting TRBD1. In germline, CDR1 is MNHEY, CDR2 SVGAGI. CDR3 length: 15 amino acids. V gave up 2 bases and J gave up 7 bases; unmatched junction bases: 3. The CDR3 sequence is CASSYGDRGSEKLFF. The CDR3 DNA reads TGTGCCAGCAGTTACGGGGACAGGGGGTCTGAAAAACTGTTTTTT.

V and J are TRBV6-4 and TRBJ2-2, with D maybe TRBD1 (6 bases). Germline V CDR1 and CDR2: MRHNA, SNTAGT. V shed 9 bases and J shed 0 bases, with 11 bases lying between them. CDR3 size: 14 residues. The CDR3 is CASRQGPNTGELFF. CDR3 DNA sequence: TGTGCCAGTCGTCAGGGGCCGAACACCGGGGAGCTGTTTTTT.

Worth noting for this clone: Other nucleotide sequences in the sample specify the same CDR3. The genes are TRBV3-1 (or the pseudogene TRBV3-2) and TRBJ2-3, with 7 bases matching TRBD2. After removal of 4 bases from V and 6 bases from J, the junction contained 7 bases not matched to a gene. Germline loops: CDR1 LGHDT, CDR2 YNNKEL (reference sequence). CDR3 size: 14 residues. CDR3 amino acids: CASSPQTGGDTQYF. CDR3 DNA sequence: TGTGCCAGCAGCCCCCAAACCGGGGGGGATACGCAGTATTTT.

The DNA of the CDR3 is TGTGCCACCAGCAGAGATCGGGGACAGGGAAGTGAAAAACTGTTTTTT. Translating gives CATSRDRGQGSEKLFF. The chain couples TRBV15 to TRBJ1-4; 9 bases map to TRBD1. The CDR3 extends over 16 amino acids. The trim removed 0 bases at V and 7 bases at J, leaving 6 bases unmatched. CDR1 LNHNV and CDR2 YYDKDF come from the germline V gene (reference sequence).

V usage is TRBV29-1 and J usage is TRBJ2-1; perhaps TRBD2 as D (5 bases). The germline gives CDR1 SQVTM, CDR2 ANQGSEA. The length of the CDR3 is 13 residues. Trimming left V 4 bases short and J 1 base short, with 8 bases between. In nucleotides, the CDR3 is TGCAGCGTTGCCAGAGGGTCCTACAATGAGCAGTTCTTC. Translated: CSVARGSYNEQFF.